There are a few counts of the clone carrying this TCR beta chain. Its target is not known. This record comes from a study of cytomegalovirus exposure and HLA in healthy donors. The primer mix had 60 Vbeta and 13 Jbeta primers. Data came from immunoSEQ multiplex PCR; TCRdb stores just in-frame clones and leaves some out. The sample consists of roughly 150,000 clones, 75% to 80% of them appearing once. Study-level points and caveats: It emerged from a later analysis that several of the most significant clusters appeared to be linked to common viral pathogens. TCR beta chain V- and J-gene trimming was linked, in a later analysis, to a missense variant in DCLRE1C.

There are 16 residues in the CDR3. The germline V gene encodes CDR1 SGHDN and CDR2 FVKESK. V was pared by 4 bases and J by 5 bases, with 7 bases of the junction left unmatched. This TCR was sampled from a woman between 40 and 55 years old in good health and CMV-seropositive. V and J are TRBV14 and TRBJ2-3; 12 bases are shared with TRBD2. Sequenced: PBMCs. The CDR3 region is CASSLRLAGAIDTQYF. CDR3 in DNA: TGTGCCAGCAGCCTCCGACTAGCGGGAGCGATAGATACGCAGTATTTT.